A selection of T cell receptor beta chains follows, all from one sample in a study of T-cell memory formation after mild COVID-19. TCRdb processed the 5' RACE reads anew with MiXCR; each CDR3 protein has one entry. The profile shows fewer than 450,000 distinct CDR3 sequences, approximately 24% of them singletons. What was sequenced was PBMCs or a T cell subset sorted from them (not recorded which). All receptors derive from an adult woman who had mild COVID-19 (a few samples of this study predate the infection). Cell type and time point are not known. CDR3s include the opening cysteine and the closing phenylalanine or tryptophan. Not all rows give a size; the values are once, few, many and, for expanded clones, a class.

v_gene: TRBV5-1
abundance: few
CDR3aa: CASSPRTRQLNTEAFF

v_gene: TRBV4-1
abundance: .
CDR3aa: CASSQDPDLTQTQYF

v_gene: TRBV7-8
abundance: .
CDR3aa: CASSLGEGARSPLHF

v_gene: TRBV9
abundance: .
CDR3aa: CASSQGWGSTGELFF

v_gene: TRBV20-1
abundance: .
CDR3aa: CSARVTSGRSDTQYF

v_gene: TRBV5-5
abundance: .
CDR3aa: CASSPTSGQNHNEQFF

v_gene: TRBV28
abundance: .
CDR3aa: CASSYGEAGGQNIQYF

v_gene: TRBV7-9
abundance: .
CDR3aa: CASSSQGLVLYF

v_gene: TRBV9
abundance: .
CDR3aa: CASTSDWGGMNTGELFF

v_gene: TRBV12-3/TRBV12-4
abundance: few
CDR3aa: CASSVTSKDQPQHF

v_gene: TRBV4-1
abundance: few
CDR3aa: CASSQPGLAHNEQFF

v_gene: TRBV7-2
abundance: .
CDR3aa: CASSLYPTGTNNEQFF

v_gene: TRBV15
abundance: few
CDR3aa: CATSSLRQFSYEQYF

v_gene: TRBV12-3/TRBV12-4
abundance: .
CDR3aa: CASISGGMTEAFF

v_gene: TRBV7-2
abundance: few
CDR3aa: CASSVGTGGVYEQYF

v_gene: TRBV5-1
abundance: few
CDR3aa: CASSMGQGSYNEQFF

v_gene: TRBV2
abundance: .
CDR3aa: CASRISGNTIYF

v_gene: TRBV6-2/TRBV6-3
abundance: few
CDR3aa: CASRRQGTSYEQYF

v_gene: TRBV7-2
abundance: .
CDR3aa: CASSLDYGGDYGYTF

v_gene: TRBV7-2
abundance: .
CDR3aa: CASSLGALSQYF

v_gene: TRBV20-1
abundance: .
CDR3aa: CSAVLGRMNTEAFF

v_gene: TRBV18
abundance: few
CDR3aa: CASSPPGLAGFPSYNEQFF

v_gene: TRBV6-5
abundance: .
CDR3aa: CASRHMDRNTEAFF

v_gene: TRBV13
abundance: .
CDR3aa: CASSPGRDSYGYTF

v_gene: TRBV3-1
abundance: many
CDR3aa: CASSPRRGSTDTQYF

v_gene: TRBV2
abundance: .
CDR3aa: CASRPGGRSEQFF